These 15 T cell receptor beta chains were all obtained from the same sample, sequenced in a study of shared clonotypes between healthy human individuals. Measured with immunoSEQ multiplex PCR; TCRdb has only the in-frame clones, and not every one. The table shows about 2.4 million clones, with roughly 93% occurring only once. The sample was naive CD4+ T cells from PBMCs. As to subset: CD45RA+ positively selected. These receptors were obtained from a man in his late teens or twenties in good health. Some clones in this sample may be carry-over from other donors' samples.

This clone was observed a few times. This chain connects TRBV25-1 to TRBJ1-5; no reliable D call. Germline CDR1 MGHDK, CDR2 SYGVNS. This CDR3 comprises 14 residues. The V end was cut by 6 bases, the J end by 3 bases, with 12 bases between. The CDR3 loop reads CASSPPGDNQPQHF. As DNA, the CDR3 is TGTGCCAGCAGCCCACCAGGTGACAATCAGCCCCAGCATTTT.

This chain links TRBV7-2 with TRBJ2-7; no firm D call. V gave up 5 bases and J gave up 5 bases, with 19 bases separating them. The CDR3 loop spans 15 amino acids. In germline, CDR1 is SGHTA, CDR2 FQGNSA. The CDR3, as DNA: TGTGCCAGCAGCCCAGTCAGTGGCTTTTTGGACGAGCAGTACTTC. This codes for CASSPVSGFLDEQYF.

This chain uses TRBV10-3 with TRBJ1-1; D gene uncertain. Germline CDR1 and CDR2: ENHRY and SYGVKD. This CDR3 has 12 amino acids. V lost 10 bases to trimming and J lost 3 bases, with 12 bases between them. The CDR3 coding sequence is TGTGCCACCGGAGTGAGGGACACTGAAGCTTTCTTT. Amino acids: CATGVRDTEAFF.

V gene TRBV10-3 combines with J gene TRBJ2-5; 11 bases are shared with TRBD2. The CDR3 spans 15 residues. V lost 4 bases to trimming and J lost 5 bases; unmatched junction nucleotides: 6. The germline CDR1 and CDR2 sequences are ENHRY and SYGVKD. In DNA, the CDR3 is TGTGCCATCAGTGTGGCTAGCGGGGGGCGGGAGACCCAGTACTTC. It specifies CAISVASGGRETQYF.

The rearrangement joins TRBV4-1 to TRBJ1-4; D is ambiguous. Trimming cost V 2 bases and J 6 bases, with 7 bases left between them. Germline-derived CDR1 and CDR2 are MGHRA and YSYEKL. This CDR3 has 13 residues. CDR3 sequence: CASSQWGDEKLFF. The CDR3 nucleotides are TGCGCCAGCAGCCAATGGGGAGATGAAAAACTGTTTTTT.

The chain employs TRBV5-1 and TRBJ2-1; TRBD2 matches 10 bases. CDR3 length equals 13 residues. Germline V gene data show CDR1 as SGHRS and CDR2 as YFSETQ. The V gene end was trimmed by 9 bases and the J gene end by 4 bases; junction bases not matched to a gene: 4. The CDR3 DNA is TGCGCCACCACTAGCGGGGAATACAATGAGCAGTTCTTC. Its protein is CATTSGEYNEQFF.

The V call is TRBV15, the J call TRBJ2-7, with a possible D match to TRBD1 (6 bases). Germline loops: CDR1 LNHNV, CDR2 YYDKDF (reference sequence). This CDR3 has 15 residues. The germline V and J ends were trimmed by 0 bases and 2 bases, with 11 bases remaining between them. CDR3: CATSREKGVTYEQYF. The CDR3 nucleotides read TGTGCCACCAGCAGAGAAAAGGGGGTTACCTACGAGCAGTACTTC. Based on the CDR3 plus reference TRBV15 and TRBJ2-7, the full variable domain is DAMVIQNPRYQVTQFGKPVTLSCSQTLNHNVMYWYQQKSSQAPKLLFHYYDKDFNNEADTPDNFQSRRPNTSFCFLDIRSPGLGDTAMYLCATSREKGVTYEQYFGPGTRLTVT.

The V and J genes are TRBV7-2 and TRBJ1-1; D remains ambiguous. The CDR3 runs to 17 residues. CDR1 and CDR2 (germline): SGHTA, FQGNSA. V dropped 1 base and J dropped 0 bases, with 15 bases sitting between them. This CDR3 reads CASSLVSGASMNTEAFF. The CDR3 DNA sequence: TGTGCCAGCAGCTTAGTTTCGGGAGCCAGTATGAACACTGAAGCTTTCTTT.

This chain connects TRBV4-1 to TRBJ1-5; TRBD1 matches at 10 bases. V trimming: 4 bases; J trimming: 4 bases; junction bases outside the gene matches: 4. The germline gives CDR1 MGHRA, CDR2 YSYEKL. This CDR3 has 15 amino acids. The chain's CDR3 is CASSLMDRGNQPQHF. The CDR3 DNA follows: TGCGCCAGCAGCCTAATGGACAGGGGGAATCAGCCCCAGCATTTT.

The sample holds one count of this clone. The V call is TRBV20-1, the J call TRBJ1-2, with D hard to call. CDR3 size: 11 residues. CDR1 DFQATT and CDR2 SNEGSKA come from the germline V gene (reference sequence). V lost 5 bases and J 2 bases, leaving 6 bases between the germline ends. DNA for the CDR3: TGCAGTGCTGAGGTCAACTATGGCTACACCTTC. As protein: CSAEVNYGYTF.

The chain has TRBV4-3 and TRBJ2-2; D uncertain. Trimming took off 1 base at V and 3 bases at J, with 12 bases between the two ends. The CDR3 consists of 16 residues. CDR1 and CDR2 from the germline V gene are LGHNA and YSLEER. The CDR3 sequence: CASSQVTHLYTGELFF. CDR3 sequence (DNA): TGCGCCAGCAGCCAAGTTACCCACCTATACACCGGGGAGCTGTTTTTT.

The chain links TRBV9 to TRBJ2-3; 7 bases fit TRBD2. CDR3 length: 16 amino acids. Germline assignment: CDR1 SGDLS and CDR2 YYNGEE. J gave up 4 bases and V 1 base, and 9 bases lay outside the gene matches. The CDR3 protein is CASSVRDGGSADTQYF. The CDR3, as DNA: TGTGCCAGCAGCGTAAGGGATGGCGGGAGCGCAGATACGCAGTATTTT.

This clone was seen only once. Within the sample, other DNA sequences also encode this same CDR3. This sequence joins TRBV30 and TRBJ1-5; D call uncertain. Trimming shortened V by 0 bases and J by 5 bases, and 8 bases separated the two germline ends. The length of the CDR3 is 13 residues. In germline, CDR1 is GTSNPN, CDR2 SVGIG (reference sequence). The CDR3 sequence is CAWSVTGDQPQHF. The CDR3 coding sequence is TGTGCCTGGAGTGTCACGGGTGATCAGCCCCAGCATTTT.

This clone has just one count. The same CDR3 is also encoded by other DNA sequences in this sample. The DNA for the CDR3 is TGTGCCAGCAGTTTAGTATCCGGGGAGCTGTTTTTT. Amino acids: CASSLVSGELFF. The J gene is TRBJ2-2, the V gene TRBV28; no clear D. Trimming shortened V by 2 bases and J by 6 bases, and 4 bases separated the two germline ends. The CDR3 extends over 12 amino acids. CDR1 and CDR2 (germline): MDHEN, SYDVKM.

V and J are TRBV4-1 and TRBJ1-5, with D uncertain. Deletions cut 0 bases from V and 4 bases from J, with 7 bases between. Per the germline V gene, CDR1 is MGHRA and CDR2 is YSYEKL. This CDR3 has 14 residues. The CDR3 DNA is TGCGCCAGCAGCCAAGATCGTTTGAATCAGCCCCAGCATTTT. The encoded protein is CASSQDRLNQPQHF.